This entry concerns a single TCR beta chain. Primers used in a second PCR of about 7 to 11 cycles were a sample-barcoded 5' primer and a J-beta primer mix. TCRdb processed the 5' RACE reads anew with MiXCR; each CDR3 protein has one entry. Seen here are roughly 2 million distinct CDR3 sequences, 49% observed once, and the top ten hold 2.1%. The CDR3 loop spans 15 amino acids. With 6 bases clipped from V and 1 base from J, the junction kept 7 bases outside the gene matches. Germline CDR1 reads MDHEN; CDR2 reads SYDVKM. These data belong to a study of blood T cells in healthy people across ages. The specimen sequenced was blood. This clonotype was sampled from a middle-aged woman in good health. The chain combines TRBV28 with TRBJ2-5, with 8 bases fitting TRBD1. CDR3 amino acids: CASRGTGSFQETQYF. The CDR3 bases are TGTGCCAGCAGGGGGACAGGCTCGTTCCAAGAGACCCAGTACTTC.